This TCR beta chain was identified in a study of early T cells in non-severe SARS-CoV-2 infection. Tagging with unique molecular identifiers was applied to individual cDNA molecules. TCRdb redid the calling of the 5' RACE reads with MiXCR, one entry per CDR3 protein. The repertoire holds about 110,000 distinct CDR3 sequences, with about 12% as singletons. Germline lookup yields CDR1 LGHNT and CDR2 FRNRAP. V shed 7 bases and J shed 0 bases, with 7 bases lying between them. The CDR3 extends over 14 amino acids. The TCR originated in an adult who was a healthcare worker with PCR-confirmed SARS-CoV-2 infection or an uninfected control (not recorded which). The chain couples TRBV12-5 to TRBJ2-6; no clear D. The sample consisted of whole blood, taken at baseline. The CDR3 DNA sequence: TGTGCTAGTGCCGAATACTCTGGGGCCAACGTCCTGACTTTC. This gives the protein CASAEYSGANVLTF.